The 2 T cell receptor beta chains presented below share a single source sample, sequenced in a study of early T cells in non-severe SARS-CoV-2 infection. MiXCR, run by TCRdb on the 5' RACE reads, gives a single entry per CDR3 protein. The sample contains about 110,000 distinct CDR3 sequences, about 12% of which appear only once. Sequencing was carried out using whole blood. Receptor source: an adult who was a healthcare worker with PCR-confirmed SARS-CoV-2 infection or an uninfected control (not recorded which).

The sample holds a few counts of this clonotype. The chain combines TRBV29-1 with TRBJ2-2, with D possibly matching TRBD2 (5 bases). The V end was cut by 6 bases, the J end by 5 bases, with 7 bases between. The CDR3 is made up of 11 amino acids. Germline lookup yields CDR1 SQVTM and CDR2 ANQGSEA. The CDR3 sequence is CSVRETGELFF. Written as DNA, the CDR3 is TGCAGCGTGAGGGAAACCGGGGAGCTGTTTTTT.

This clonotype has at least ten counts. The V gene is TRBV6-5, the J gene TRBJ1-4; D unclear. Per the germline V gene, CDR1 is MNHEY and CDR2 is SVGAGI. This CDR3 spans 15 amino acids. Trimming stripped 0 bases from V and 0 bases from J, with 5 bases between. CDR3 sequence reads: CASSYSYSTNEKLFF. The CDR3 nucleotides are TGTGCCAGCAGTTACTCGTATTCAACTAATGAAAAACTGTTTTTT.